This T cell receptor beta chain comes out of a study of CD8 T cells in ankylosing spondylitis. Study observations and caveats: Clones linked to the disease showed a CD8+ phenotype. They occurred at relatively low frequencies in peripheral blood.

The table lists this clonotype with a few counts. The antigen is not known. Germline V gene data show CDR1 as ENHRY and CDR2 as SYGVKD. This CDR3 is built from 13 residues. The ends were cut back, 4 bases at V and 4 bases at J, with 8 bases in the middle. Using quantitative 5'-RACE with molecular barcodes, the authors made TCR beta libraries. TCRdb ran MiXCR on the 5' RACE reads and lists one entry per CDR3 protein. The repertoire holds tens of thousands of distinct CDR3 sequences, with roughly 9.6% as singletons. What was sequenced was blood, either unsorted or a sorted T cell fraction (not recorded which). The sequence came from a male donor with ankylosing spondylitis or in good health (not recorded which). This rearrangement joins TRBV10-3 to TRBJ1-3, with D perhaps matching TRBD1 (6 bases). CDR3 DNA: TGTGCCATCAGTGCAGGACAGGGAAACACCATATATTTT. Amino acids: CAISAGQGNTIYF.